These T cell receptor beta chains were read from a single sample in a study of human T cells and chemical hapten exposure. One entry per CDR3 protein results from TCRdb running MiXCR on the RACE reads. The sample has about 340,000 distinct CDR3 sequences, around 7% seen once. Specimen: whole blood, collected in connection with sensitization to the hapten diphenylcyclopropenone (DPC). The source is a woman aged 18-29 years with alopecia areata. Some clones in this sample may be carry-over from other donors' samples. The CDR3 runs from the conserved cysteine through the conserved F or W. D genes are given only for firm matches.

D gene | J gene | V gene | CDR3 protein
- | TRBJ2-6 | TRBV5-1 | CASSWRDPGANVLTF
- | TRBJ1-1 | TRBV12-3/TRBV12-4 | CASRPDGWNTEAFF
- | TRBJ1-1 | TRBV3-1 | CASSQEGASTEAFF
- | TRBJ2-7 | TRBV20-1 | CSARGVTGVDEQYF
- | TRBJ1-2 | TRBV20-1 | CSASDSYGYTF
- | TRBJ1-6 | TRBV20-1 | CSARGQRDTPGNSPLHF
- | TRBJ2-2 | TRBV4-2 | CASSQDRLYTGELFF
- | TRBJ1-1 | TRBV7-8 | CASSLLGPMNTEAFF
- | TRBJ1-1 | TRBV12-3/TRBV12-4 | CASSLTPRNTEAFF
- | TRBJ1-1 | TRBV7-9 | CASRRKGGTEAFF
- | TRBJ2-3 | TRBV7-8 | CASSLEGSLTDTQYF
TRBD1 | TRBJ1-4 | TRBV28 | CASSGQGGKLFF
- | TRBJ2-3 | TRBV9 | CASSVQGSDTQYF
- | TRBJ2-1 | TRBV6-5 | CASSYSGSSSYNEQFF
- | TRBJ1-1 | TRBV9 | CASSPETTNTEAFF
- | TRBJ1-6 | TRBV5-1 | CASSFGGENSPLHF
- | TRBJ1-5 | TRBV4-3 | CASSQARDKPQHF
- | TRBJ2-7 | TRBV3-1 | CASSQEGNYEQYF
- | TRBJ1-2 | TRBV5-1 | CASRFDRSYGYTF
TRBD1 | TRBJ2-1 | TRBV7-2 | CASSLGQGDEQFF
TRBD2 | TRBJ2-7 | TRBV10-3 | CAISESLAGGSSYEQYF
- | TRBJ2-1 | TRBV6-2/TRBV6-3 | CASSGGLRVQFF
- | TRBJ1-3 | TRBV3-1 | CASGDTDSGNTIYF
- | TRBJ2-5 | TRBV7-2 | CASSLGRDRQETQYF
- | TRBJ2-7 | TRBV19 | CASSIEGREQYF
- | TRBJ1-5 | TRBV7-9 | CASSLEGTSNQPQHF
TRBD1 | TRBJ2-3 | TRBV27 | CASSPITVQGANTDTQYF
- | TRBJ2-3 | TRBV12-3/TRBV12-4 | CASGYSRVYTQYF
TRBD1 | TRBJ1-5 | TRBV27 | CASSPGTGASNQPQHF
TRBD2 | TRBJ2-7 | TRBV6-5 | CASSYKTSGEEQYF
- | TRBJ1-5 | TRBV21-1 | CASTLRDRGGQPQHF
TRBD1 | TRBJ1-2 | TRBV12-3/TRBV12-4 | CASRQTGGDGYTF
TRBD1 | TRBJ2-3 | TRBV2 | CASSLDRGSTDTQYF
TRBD1 | TRBJ1-1 | TRBV28 | CASTPPTGGAGTEAFF
TRBD2 | TRBJ2-1 | TRBV29-1 | CSVPTSGGATYNEQFF
TRBD1 | TRBJ1-5 | TRBV5-1 | CASSFQGGDNQPQHF
TRBD2 | TRBJ2-7 | TRBV28 | CASSLYFGGGAYEQYF
TRBD1 | TRBJ1-2 | TRBV12-3/TRBV12-4 | CASSSWTGPGGYTF
- | TRBJ2-2 | TRBV6-2/TRBV6-3 | CASSSLSGELFF
- | TRBJ2-7 | TRBV7-9 | CASSLEGGLAQYF
- | TRBJ1-1 | TRBV20-1 | CSAYSPGNTEAFF
TRBD2 | TRBJ2-5 | TRBV5-1 | CASSSTLPGTSGGYEIKETQYF
- | TRBJ2-2 | TRBV7-9 | CATLTRQTTGELFF